These T cell receptor beta chains were read from a single sample in a study of CD8+ T cells in alopecia areata. Measured with immunoSEQ multiplex PCR; TCRdb has only the in-frame clones, and not every one. The sample has roughly 190,000 clones, approximately 60% seen once. Sequences were derived from CD4+ T cells sorted from blood, sampled at week 4, from a patient treated with tofacitinib. The receptors were gathered from a human donor with alopecia areata. Both conserved end residues are part of each CDR3. The order of the fields is J gene, V gene, clone size, D gene, CDR3 protein, CDR3 DNA. The D gene is left open where the match is weak. Clone size is given for some rows only: seen once, a few or many times, or a class if the clone is expanded.

TRBJ2-5	TRBV29-1	few	-	CSVVLEETQYF	TGCAGCGTTGTTTTGGAAGAGACCCAGTACTTC
TRBJ2-2	TRBV11-1	few	TRBD2	CASSQGTRTTGELFF	TGTGCCAGCAGCCAAGGGACTAGGACCACCGGGGAGCTGTTTTTT
TRBJ1-2	TRBV7-6	-	-	CASSPPGVRGYTF	TGTGCCAGCAGCCCCCCGGGGGTACGTGGCTACACCTTC
TRBJ2-3	TRBV4-3	-	TRBD1	CASSQGTGDTDTQYF	TGCGCCAGCAGCCAAGGGACAGGGGACACAGATACGCAGTATTTT
TRBJ2-2	TRBV29-1	-	-	CSVCWGTGTGELFF	TGCAGCGTCTGTTGGGGCACCGGCACCGGGGAGCTGTTTTTT
TRBJ1-5	TRBV27	-	-	CASSLRGGAQHF	TGTGCCAGCAGTTTAAGGGGTGGTGCCCAGCATTTT
TRBJ2-2	TRBV30	-	-	CAWSVRRAGELFF	TGTGCCTGGAGTGTACGCAGGGCCGGGGAGCTGTTTTTT
TRBJ1-4	TRBV10-3	few	TRBD1	CAISEGTGVEKLFF	TGTGCCATCAGTGAAGGGACAGGGGTGGAAAAACTGTTTTTT
TRBJ2-3	TRBV7-3	-	TRBD1	CASSLTWTGEGDTQYF	TGTGCCAGCAGCTTAACTTGGACAGGGGAGGGAGATACGCAGTATTTT
TRBJ2-7	TRBV29-1	-	TRBD1	CSVDRGQGHLYEQYF	TGCAGCGTTGACCGCGGACAGGGCCATTTATACGAGCAGTACTTC
TRBJ2-3	TRBV7-9	few	-	CASSESTDTQYF	TGTGCCAGCAGCGAGAGCACAGATACGCAGTATTTT
TRBJ2-7	TRBV29-1	-	TRBD1	CSVPGTGEYEQYF	TGCAGCGTGCCCGGGACAGGGGAATACGAGCAGTACTTC
TRBJ2-5	TRBV4-1	-	TRBD1	CASSQDGTEKETQYF	TGCGCCAGCAGCCAAGATGGGACAGAGAAAGAGACCCAGTACTTC
TRBJ2-7	TRBV29-1	-	-	CSVTGHGGYEQYF	TGCAGCGTTACCGGACACGGTGGGTACGAGCAGTACTTC
TRBJ2-1	TRBV18	-	-	CASSPSEGNEQFF	TGTGCCAGCTCACCAAGCGAGGGCAATGAGCAGTTCTTC
TRBJ2-2	TRBV5-1	-	-	CASSLVGAGELFF	TGCGCCAGCAGCTTGGTGGGTGCCGGGGAGCTGTTTTTT
TRBJ2-4	TRBV7-2	-	-	CASRGGLAKNIQYF	TGTGCCAGCAGAGGGGGTCTAGCCAAAAACATTCAGTACTTC
TRBJ2-1	TRBV20-1	-	-	CSARGRNEQFF	TGCAGTGCTAGAGGGCGAAATGAGCAGTTCTTC
TRBJ1-5	TRBV25-1	-	-	CASSGGRGGQPQHF	TGTGCCAGCAGTGGAGGGAGGGGTGGACAGCCCCAGCATTTT
TRBJ1-2	TRBV9	-	-	CASSVTAEYGYTF	TGTGCCAGCAGCGTAACGGCGGAATATGGCTACACCTTC
TRBJ1-1	TRBV29-1	-	-	CSVETGRTEAFF	TGCAGCGTTGAAACAGGGCGGACTGAAGCTTTCTTT
TRBJ2-3	TRBV29-1	-	TRBD2	CSVDSGEGTDTQYF	TGCAGCGTTGATAGTGGGGAGGGGACAGATACGCAGTATTTT
TRBJ2-5	TRBV29-1	-	-	CSGFQGIGTQYF	TGCAGCGGCTTCCAGGGAATTGGGACCCAGTACTTC
TRBJ2-7	TRBV30	-	-	CAWSLHGDYEQYF	TGTGCCTGGAGTCTCCACGGGGACTACGAGCAGTACTTC
TRBJ2-2	TRBV10-3	-	-	CAIRTTGNLFF	TGTGCCATCAGGACCACCGGGAACCTGTTTTTT
TRBJ2-7	TRBV30	-	-	CAWTHGDEQYF	TGTGCCTGGACCCACGGGGACGAGCAGTACTTC
TRBJ2-1	TRBV25-1	-	-	CASTPKDANNEQFF	TGTGCCAGCACCCCCAAGGACGCTAACAATGAGCAGTTCTTC
TRBJ2-7	TRBV29-1	-	-	CSVEDRGYEQYF	TGCAGCGTTGAAGATCGCGGGTACGAGCAGTACTTC
TRBJ2-7	TRBV29-1	-	TRBD1	CSVGQGHNEQYF	TGCAGCGTTGGACAGGGGCACAACGAGCAGTACTTC
TRBJ2-2	TRBV15	-	-	CATRGDTGELFF	TGTGCCACCAGAGGCGATACCGGGGAGCTGTTTTTT
TRBJ1-2	TRBV29-1	-	-	CSVPDYGYTF	TGCAGCGTTCCTGATTATGGCTACACCTTC
TRBJ1-5	TRBV11-2	-	-	CASSLGEYQPQHF	TGTGCCAGCAGCTTAGGGGAATATCAGCCCCAGCATTTT
TRBJ1-5	TRBV27	-	-	CASREDRNQPQHF	TGTGCCAGCAGGGAGGATCGCAATCAGCCCCAGCATTTT
TRBJ2-3	TRBV4-1	-	-	CASTSSGADTQYF	TGCGCCAGCACCTCCTCCGGGGCAGATACGCAGTATTTT
TRBJ2-3	TRBV5-6	-	TRBD2	CASSFGLAADTQYF	TGTGCCAGCAGCTTCGGACTAGCGGCAGATACGCAGTATTTT
TRBJ1-1	TRBV29-1	-	TRBD1	CSAVDRSPPQAFF	TGCAGCGCTGTGGACAGGTCACCTCCCCAAGCTTTCTTT
TRBJ2-7	TRBV28	-	TRBD1	CASSLRQGQYF	TGTGCCAGCAGTTTAAGACAGGGGCAGTACTTC
TRBJ1-2	TRBV7-9	-	-	CASSLSIGGGTF	TGTGCCAGCAGCTTATCCATCGGTGGGGGGACCTTC
TRBJ2-5	TRBV5-1	-	-	CASSGGPETQYF	TGCGCCAGCAGCGGGGGCCCTGAGACCCAGTACTTC
TRBJ1-1	TRBV30	few	-	CAWSRGVGTEAFF	TGTGCCTGGTCGAGAGGAGTCGGCACTGAAGCTTTCTTT
TRBJ1-1	TRBV29-1	-	-	CSVVGPIENTEAFF	TGCAGCGTTGTTGGCCCTATAGAGAACACTGAAGCTTTCTTT
TRBJ1-2	TRBV25-1	-	TRBD1	CASSWTGRAGYTF	TGTGCCAGCAGTTGGACAGGCAGGGCTGGCTACACCTTC
TRBJ2-1	TRBV5-1	once	TRBD2	CASSLATSGRGDEQFF	TGCGCCAGCAGCTTGGCCACTAGCGGGAGAGGCGATGAGCAGTTCTTC